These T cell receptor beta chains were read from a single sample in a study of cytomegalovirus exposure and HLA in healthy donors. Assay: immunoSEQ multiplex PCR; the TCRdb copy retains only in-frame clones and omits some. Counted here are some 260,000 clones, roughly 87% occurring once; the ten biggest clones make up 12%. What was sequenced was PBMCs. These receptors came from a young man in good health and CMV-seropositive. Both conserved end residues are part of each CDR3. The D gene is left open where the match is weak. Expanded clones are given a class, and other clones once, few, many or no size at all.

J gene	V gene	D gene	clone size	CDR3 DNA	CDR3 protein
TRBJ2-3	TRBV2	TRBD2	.	TGTGCCAGCAGTGAAGGTCACGCGCCCCTAGCGGTGAGCACAGATACGCAGTATTTT	CASSEGHAPLAVSTDTQYF
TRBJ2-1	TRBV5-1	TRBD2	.	TGCGCCAGCAGCGCGGGACTAGCGGGAGAACTTCCCTTCTTC	CASSAGLAGELPFF
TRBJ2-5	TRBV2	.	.	TGTGCCAGCAGTGAACAGGGGACCGGAGAGACCCAGTACTTC	CASSEQGTGETQYF
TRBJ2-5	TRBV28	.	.	TGTGCCAGCTATACCGGGGGACAGCAAGAGACCCAGTACTTC	CASYTGGQQETQYF
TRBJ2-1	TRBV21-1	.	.	TGTGCCAGCCACCGAGGACTAGCGGCCCCCTGGTTCTTC	CASHRGLAAPWFF
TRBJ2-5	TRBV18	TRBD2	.	TGTGCCAGCTCACCGGGCTTGCGGGGGGAAGAGACCCAGTACTTC	CASSPGLRGEETQYF
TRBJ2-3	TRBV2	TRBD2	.	TGTGCCAGCAGTCAAGGACTAGCGGGAGGTCTAGATACGCAGTATTTT	CASSQGLAGGLDTQYF
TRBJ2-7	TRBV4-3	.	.	TGCGCCAGCAGCCAACAAACAGGTACCTACGAGCAGTACTTC	CASSQQTGTYEQYF
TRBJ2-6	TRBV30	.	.	TGTGCCTGGAGGAACGGGCCCGGGGCCAACGTCCTGACTTTC	CAWRNGPGANVLTF
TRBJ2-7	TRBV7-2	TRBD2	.	TGTGCCAGCAGCCGCCAGGGAGGGTACGAGCAGTACTTC	CASSRQGGYEQYF
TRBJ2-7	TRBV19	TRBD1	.	TGTGCCAGTAGTGCCGCAGGGGGCGGTTACGAGCAGTACTTC	CASSAAGGGYEQYF
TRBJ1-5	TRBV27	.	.	TGTGCCAGCAGTTTATCAAGAAAGCCCCAGCATTTT	CASSLSRKPQHF
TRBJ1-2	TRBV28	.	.	TGTGCCAGCAGCCCCCGGACGGGCTATGGCTACACCTTC	CASSPRTGYGYTF
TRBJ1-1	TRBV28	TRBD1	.	TGTGCCAGCAGTTTGGTCAGGGGGGGAGACACTGAAGCTTTCTTT	CASSLVRGGDTEAFF
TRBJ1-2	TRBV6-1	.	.	TGTGCCAGCAGTGACAGGTTTACTAACTATGGCTACACCTTC	CASSDRFTNYGYTF
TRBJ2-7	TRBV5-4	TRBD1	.	TGTGCCAGCAATGGGGACAGCCCTTACGAGCAGTACTTC	CASNGDSPYEQYF
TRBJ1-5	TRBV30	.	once	TGTGCCTGGAGTGGGGGGATTAACCAGCCCCAGCATTTT	CAWSGGINQPQHF
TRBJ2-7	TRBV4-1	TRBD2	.	TGCGCCAGCAGCCAATTGACCGGACTAGCGGGAGCGGAGCAGTACTTC	CASSQLTGLAGAEQYF
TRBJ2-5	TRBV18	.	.	TGTGCCAGCTCACCTTACAGCCCCGGCGGTCGGTACAGACAAGAGACCCAGTACTTC	CASSPYSPGGRYRQETQYF
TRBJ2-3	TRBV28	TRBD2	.	TGTGCCAGCAGATCCGGGACTAGCGGGAGCACAGATACGCAGTATTTT	CASRSGTSGSTDTQYF
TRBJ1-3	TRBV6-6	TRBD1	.	TGTGCCAGCAGTCTACAGGGGGCATCTGGAAACACCATATATTTT	CASSLQGASGNTIYF
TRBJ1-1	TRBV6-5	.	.	TGTGCCAGCAGCCGCGGACGGTTGAACACTGAAGCTTTCTTT	CASSRGRLNTEAFF
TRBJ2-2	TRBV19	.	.	TGTGCCAGTAGTATAGGGGAGGCTATCGGGGAGCTGTTTTTT	CASSIGEAIGELFF
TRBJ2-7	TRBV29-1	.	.	TGCAGCGTTCGGGACACGAAGTCCTACGAGCAGTACTTC	CSVRDTKSYEQYF
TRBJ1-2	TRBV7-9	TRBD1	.	TGTGCCAGCAGCTTAGGCAGGGGGGACTATGGCTACACCTTC	CASSLGRGDYGYTF
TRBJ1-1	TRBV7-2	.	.	TGTGCCAGCAGCCCTCGGAGTTGGGACACTGAAGCTTTCTTT	CASSPRSWDTEAFF
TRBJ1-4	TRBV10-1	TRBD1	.	TGCGCCAGGACAGGGCCAACTAATGAAAAACTGTTTTTT	CARTGPTNEKLFF
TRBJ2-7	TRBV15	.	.	TGTGCCACCAGCAGAGATCCAATAAACTCCTACGAGCAGTACTTC	CATSRDPINSYEQYF
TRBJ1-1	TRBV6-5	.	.	TGTGCCAGCAGCCCCCATGACATGAACACTGAAGCTTTCTTT	CASSPHDMNTEAFF
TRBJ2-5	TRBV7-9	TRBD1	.	TGTGCCAGCAGCTTGACAGGGGGCTTGGAGACCCAGTACTTC	CASSLTGGLETQYF
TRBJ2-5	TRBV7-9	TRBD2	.	TGTGCCAGCAGCTTAGCGCAGGGAGGGTCCGGGGAGACCCAGTACTTC	CASSLAQGGSGETQYF